Listed below are T cell receptor beta chains from one sample, sequenced in a study of T-cell memory formation after mild COVID-19. TCRdb reanalysed the 5' RACE reads using MiXCR and keeps one entry per CDR3 protein. The table has around 320,000 distinct CDR3 sequences, roughly 19% seen once. The sample comprised PBMCs or a T cell subset sorted from them (not recorded which). The receptors originated from a man aged 18 to 30 who had mild COVID-19 (a few samples of this study predate the infection). Cell type and time point are not known. CDR3s include the opening cysteine and the closing phenylalanine or tryptophan. Fields, in order: clone size, J gene, D gene, V gene, CDR3 protein, CDR3 DNA. A D gene is named only where the DNA matches it firmly. Rows may omit the clone size; those that give it use once, few, many or a size class.

size: -; J: TRBJ2-7; D: TRBD2; V: TRBV4-3; CDR3: CASSQEIAGGPGDEQYF; DNA: TGCGCCAGCAGCCAAGAAATAGCGGGGGGTCCAGGGGACGAGCAGTACTTC
size: -; J: TRBJ2-5; D: TRBD2; V: TRBV4-1; CDR3: CASSQVSGRGTQYF; DNA: TGCGCCAGCAGCCAAGTCTCAGGGAGGGGGACCCAGTACTTC
size: few; J: TRBJ2-1; D: TRBD2; V: TRBV5-4; CDR3: CASSLVGLAGGPNEQFF; DNA: TGTGCCAGCAGCTTGGTCGGCCTAGCGGGGGGCCCGAATGAGCAGTTCTTC
size: -; J: TRBJ1-5; D: TRBD1; V: TRBV6-2/TRBV6-3; CDR3: CASSWDRGLQPQHF; DNA: TGTGCCAGCAGCTGGGACAGGGGGCTTCAGCCCCAGCATTTT
size: few; J: TRBJ2-1; D: TRBD2; V: TRBV12-3/TRBV12-4; CDR3: CASSLTSTGTSGLYNEQFF; DNA: TGTGCCAGCAGTTTGACGAGTACCGGGACTAGCGGCCTATACAATGAGCAGTTCTTC
size: -; J: TRBJ2-1; D: -; V: TRBV5-1; CDR3: CASSPLSPEDEQFF; DNA: TGCGCCAGCAGCCCCCTATCCCCGGAGGATGAGCAGTTCTTC
size: few; J: TRBJ2-5; D: -; V: TRBV6-2/TRBV6-3; CDR3: CASGSLRGRETQYF; DNA: TGTGCCAGCGGGTCACTGCGGGGGCGGGAGACCCAGTACTTC
size: few; J: TRBJ2-1; D: TRBD2; V: TRBV4-1; CDR3: CASSQAERGVYNEQFF; DNA: TGCGCCAGCAGCCAAGCGGAGCGGGGGGTTTACAATGAGCAGTTCTTC
size: -; J: TRBJ2-3; D: -; V: TRBV20-1; CDR3: CSARDPPRTDTQYF; DNA: TGCAGTGCTAGAGATCCACCTCGCACAGATACGCAGTATTTT
size: few; J: TRBJ1-5; D: TRBD1; V: TRBV7-2; CDR3: CASSPGTGGRQPQHF; DNA: TGTGCCAGCAGCCCTGGAACAGGGGGCAGGCAGCCCCAGCATTTT
size: few; J: TRBJ2-1; D: TRBD2; V: TRBV5-1; CDR3: CASSLAGRGYNEQFF; DNA: TGCGCCAGCAGCTTGGCCGGGAGGGGCTACAATGAGCAGTTCTTC
size: few; J: TRBJ1-4; D: TRBD1; V: TRBV2; CDR3: CASSRRTGRDEKLFF; DNA: TGTGCCAGCAGTCGAAGGACAGGGAGGGATGAAAAACTGTTTTTT
size: few; J: TRBJ2-7; D: -; V: TRBV18; CDR3: CASSPPGSLQAYEQYF; DNA: TGTGCCAGCTCACCACCGGGGTCGCTGCAGGCCTACGAGCAGTACTTC
size: -; J: TRBJ1-5; D: TRBD1; V: TRBV20-1; CDR3: CSASPGGASSQPQHF; DNA: TGCAGTGCTTCTCCAGGGGGCGCATCCTCTCAGCCCCAGCATTTT
size: -; J: TRBJ2-5; D: -; V: TRBV18; CDR3: CASSLTGTWQETQYF; DNA: TGTGCCAGCTCACTCACAGGGACATGGCAAGAGACCCAGTACTTC
size: many; J: TRBJ2-2; D: TRBD1; V: TRBV12-3/TRBV12-4; CDR3: CASRGQYNTGELFF; DNA: TGTGCCAGCAGGGGACAGTATAACACCGGGGAGCTGTTTTTT
size: few; J: TRBJ2-3; D: -; V: TRBV7-8; CDR3: CASTGCLFDTQYF; DNA: TGTGCCAGCACCGGGTGTCTTTTCGATACGCAGTATTTT
size: -; J: TRBJ1-1; D: TRBD1; V: TRBV7-2; CDR3: CASSSYRGRTEAFF; DNA: TGTGCCAGCAGCTCGTACAGGGGGCGGACTGAAGCTTTCTTT
size: few; J: TRBJ2-7; D: TRBD2; V: TRBV29-1; CDR3: CSVGLAGYEQYF; DNA: TGCAGCGTTGGACTAGCGGGCTACGAGCAGTACTTC
size: -; J: TRBJ2-5; D: -; V: TRBV21-1; CDR3: CASRTGENRGRWETQYF; DNA: TGTGCCAGCAGGACAGGGGAGAACAGGGGGCGCTGGGAGACCCAGTACTTC
size: few; J: TRBJ1-5; D: TRBD1; V: TRBV5-1; CDR3: CASSLLQGGRPQHF; DNA: TGCGCCAGCAGCTTATTACAGGGGGGGAGGCCCCAGCATTTT
size: -; J: TRBJ2-1; D: TRBD2; V: TRBV20-1; CDR3: CSAWTSGAERNEQFF; DNA: TGCAGTGCGTGGACTAGCGGGGCAGAACGCAATGAGCAGTTCTTC
size: -; J: TRBJ1-1; D: TRBD1; V: TRBV5-1; CDR3: CASGDRPNTEAFF; DNA: TGCGCCAGCGGGGACAGGCCGAACACTGAAGCTTTCTTT
size: few; J: TRBJ1-1; D: -; V: TRBV11-2; CDR3: CASSLNSNTEAFF; DNA: TGTGCCAGCAGCTTGAACTCGAACACTGAAGCTTTCTTT
size: -; J: TRBJ2-5; D: TRBD2; V: TRBV2; CDR3: CASISGTRGETQYF; DNA: TGTGCCAGCATATCCGGGACTAGAGGCGAGACCCAGTACTTC
size: -; J: TRBJ2-3; D: -; V: TRBV20-1; CDR3: CSGSKGNTDTQYF; DNA: TGCAGTGGTAGTAAGGGGAACACAGATACGCAGTATTTT
size: -; J: TRBJ1-2; D: -; V: TRBV6-5; CDR3: CASSYYPTGYGYTF; DNA: TGTGCCAGCAGTTACTACCCCACAGGGTATGGCTACACCTTC
size: -; J: TRBJ2-2; D: TRBD1; V: TRBV5-1; CDR3: CASSEGQGARELFF; DNA: TGCGCCAGCAGCGAGGGACAGGGGGCGAGGGAGCTGTTTTTT
size: few; J: TRBJ2-5; D: -; V: TRBV7-9; CDR3: CASSLVSGGRETQYF; DNA: TGTGCCAGCAGCCTTGTTTCGGGGGGCCGGGAGACCCAGTACTTC
size: -; J: TRBJ2-3; D: TRBD2; V: TRBV2; CDR3: CASRGLAGTADTQYF; DNA: TGTGCCAGCAGGGGACTAGCGGGGACCGCGGATACGCAGTATTTT
size: -; J: TRBJ2-3; D: -; V: TRBV5-6; CDR3: CASSFVQQRGTDTQYF; DNA: TGTGCCAGCAGCTTCGTGCAGCAGCGGGGCACAGATACGCAGTATTTT
size: few; J: TRBJ1-4; D: -; V: TRBV7-9; CDR3: CASSIDTGANEKLFF; DNA: TGTGCCAGCAGCATCGACACGGGTGCTAATGAAAAACTGTTTTTT
size: -; J: TRBJ2-3; D: TRBD2; V: TRBV4-3; CDR3: CASSPTLAGSDTQYF; DNA: TGCGCCAGCAGCCCCACGCTAGCGGGGTCAGATACGCAGTATTTT
size: -; J: TRBJ2-1; D: -; V: TRBV6-5; CDR3: CASSSFWTSRNEQFF; DNA: TGTGCCAGCAGTTCCTTCTGGACCAGCAGGAATGAGCAGTTCTTC
size: few; J: TRBJ1-1; D: -; V: TRBV6-1; CDR3: CASSLEGGLYTEAFF; DNA: TGTGCCAGCAGTTTGGAGGGAGGGTTGTACACTGAAGCTTTCTTT
size: -; J: TRBJ1-6; D: TRBD1; V: TRBV27; CDR3: CASSNRGGSPLHF; DNA: TGTGCCAGCAGTAACCGAGGGGGCTCACCCCTCCACTTT
size: -; J: TRBJ1-3; D: -; V: TRBV4-3; CDR3: CASSPYAAAVGNTIYF; DNA: TGCGCCAGCAGTCCTTATGCGGCTGCGGTTGGGAACACCATATATTTT
size: many; J: TRBJ1-5; D: -; V: TRBV27; CDR3: CASVGASNQPQHF; DNA: TGTGCCAGCGTCGGGGCCAGCAATCAGCCCCAGCATTTT
size: -; J: TRBJ2-5; D: TRBD2; V: TRBV4-3; CDR3: CASSQGVRGVQETQYF; DNA: TGCGCCAGCAGCCAAGGAGTGCGGGGGGTCCAAGAGACCCAGTACTTC
size: -; J: TRBJ2-3; D: -; V: TRBV10-1; CDR3: CASSERWGTDTQYF; DNA: TGCGCCAGCAGTGAGAGGTGGGGAACAGATACGCAGTATTTT
size: -; J: TRBJ2-1; D: TRBD2; V: TRBV9; CDR3: CASSVGGTSPGEQFF; DNA: TGTGCCAGCAGCGTAGGGGGGACTAGCCCGGGAGAGCAGTTCTTC
size: -; J: TRBJ2-3; D: -; V: TRBV5-1; CDR3: CASSFGNPTDTQYF; DNA: TGCGCCAGCAGCTTCGGAAATCCGACAGATACGCAGTATTTT
size: few; J: TRBJ1-1; D: -; V: TRBV28; CDR3: CASSLGGSKGEAFF; DNA: TGTGCCAGCAGTTTAGGAGGGTCGAAAGGTGAAGCTTTCTTT
size: many; J: TRBJ1-5; D: -; V: TRBV7-6; CDR3: CASSLGGGGNQPQHF; DNA: TGTGCCAGCAGCTTAGGGGGCGGAGGCAATCAGCCCCAGCATTTT
size: few; J: TRBJ2-3; D: -; V: TRBV9; CDR3: CASSVGEGPDTQYF; DNA: TGTGCCAGCAGCGTAGGTGAGGGCCCAGATACGCAGTATTTT
size: few; J: TRBJ2-3; D: TRBD2; V: TRBV5-1; CDR3: CASRRAGIGTDTQYF; DNA: TGCGCCAGCCGAAGAGCGGGGATCGGCACAGATACGCAGTATTTT
size: few; J: TRBJ1-5; D: -; V: TRBV10-3; CDR3: CAISEPNEPQPQHF; DNA: TGTGCCATCAGTGAGCCTAATGAACCTCAGCCCCAGCATTTT
size: -; J: TRBJ2-5; D: -; V: TRBV7-2; CDR3: CASRFTAGETQYF; DNA: TGTGCCAGCAGGTTCACCGCAGGAGAGACCCAGTACTTC
size: few; J: TRBJ1-3; D: -; V: TRBV11-2; CDR3: CASSLNTGNTIYF; DNA: TGTGCCAGCAGCCTCAATACTGGAAACACCATATATTTT
size: -; J: TRBJ2-1; D: -; V: TRBV5-1; CDR3: CASSLENNEQFF; DNA: TGCGCCAGCAGCTTGGAGAACAATGAGCAGTTCTTC
size: few; J: TRBJ1-2; D: TRBD1; V: TRBV4-1; CDR3: CASSQETGGAYYGYTF; DNA: TGCGCCAGCAGCCAAGAAACAGGGGGCGCGTACTATGGCTACACCTTC
size: -; J: TRBJ2-3; D: -; V: TRBV19; CDR3: CASSKLGHELSDTQYF; DNA: TGTGCCAGTAGTAAATTGGGACATGAGTTGTCAGATACGCAGTATTTT
size: few; J: TRBJ1-6; D: -; V: TRBV19; CDR3: CASSIPGRDSPLHF; DNA: TGTGCCAGTAGTATACCAGGGAGAGATTCACCCCTCCACTTT
size: -; J: TRBJ2-1; D: TRBD2; V: TRBV5-1; CDR3: CASSLASGDEQFF; DNA: TGCGCCAGCAGCTTAGCTAGCGGGGATGAGCAGTTCTTC
size: few; J: TRBJ1-6; D: -; V: TRBV5-5; CDR3: CASSRDIGYNSPLHF; DNA: TGTGCCAGCAGCCGGGACATCGGCTATAATTCACCCCTCCACTTT
size: -; J: TRBJ2-2; D: -; V: TRBV4-3; CDR3: CASSQDLGPTGELFF; DNA: TGCGCCAGCAGCCAAGATCTAGGGCCTACCGGGGAGCTGTTTTTT
size: few; J: TRBJ1-6; D: TRBD1; V: TRBV9; CDR3: CASSATGTGGKSSPLHF; DNA: TGTGCCAGCAGCGCTACCGGGACAGGGGGAAAAAGTTCACCCCTCCACTTT